This T cell receptor (beta chain) is drawn from a study of vaccination and CD4 T cells after COVID-19. In the study overall: The study enrolled six male and four female convalescents, two of whom were Hispanic. Post-vaccination sampling time points for a few convalescent patients were day 14 and days 161 to 241.

In the case of this clonotype: Its cognate antigen is unknown.

TCRdb analysed the PCR reads with MiXCR anew, one entry per CDR3 protein. The sample lists more than 25,000 distinct CDR3 sequences; 49% were seen once. Study findings and constraints: Recorded median SARS-CoV-2-reactive clonotype numbers increased from about 20 to 38 without reaching significance.

Time point specified: late sampling 161 to 241 days after vaccination in a few convalescent patients. Recorded positive PCR dates fall between March and December 2020, preceding US Alpha, Beta and Delta variants. From germline, CDR1 is MNHEY and CDR2 SMNVEV (reference sequence). The CDR3 consists of 12 residues. The V gene lost 6 bases and the J gene lost 6 bases, with 9 bases spanning the gap. The rearrangement links TRBV27 to TRBJ1-5, with D unclear. Here the sequenced sample was CD4+ T cells from blood, taken about 7 months after SARS-CoV-2 vaccination. The origin of this receptor is a human donor who had recovered from COVID-19. The DNA for the CDR3 is TGTGCCAGCAGCCGATGGGGTCAGCCCCAGCATTTT. It codes for CASSRWGQPQHF.